This is a list of T cell receptor beta chains from one sample in a study of control samples from healthy donors and cancer patients. Repertoires were generated with immunoSEQ multiplex PCR, while TCRdb's copy carries only in-frame clones and drops some. The sample has approximately 120,000 clones; more than 85% are singletons. The sample comprised blood. These TCRs come from a young man in good health. Both conserved end residues are trimmed from each CDR3. D genes are given only for firm matches.

j_call d_call v_call cdr3_aa
TRBJ1-2 . TRBV10-3 AISGKQDVNGYT
TRBJ2-2 TRBD2 TRBV27 ASRKFSVGLRWEELF
TRBJ1-6 . TRBV12-3/TRBV12-4 ASSHSYSPLH
TRBJ2-1 TRBD2 TRBV10-3 AISEIAGDLAEQF
TRBJ1-2 . TRBV19 ASSMARAGRPSLYGYT
TRBJ1-3 . TRBV5-8 ASSATGSSGNTIY
TRBJ2-1 TRBD1 TRBV9 ASSVDWTGSNEQF
TRBJ2-4 . TRBV6-6 ASSPRQGMGNIQY
TRBJ2-7 . TRBV9 ASSVDRGDEQY
TRBJ2-5 . TRBV6-5 ASSGETQY
TRBJ2-1 . TRBV7-2 ASSLVSSNEQF
TRBJ2-7 . TRBV27 ASSLSVGGYEQY
TRBJ2-7 . TRBV28 ASSLSEGGSYEQY
TRBJ1-1 . TRBV9 ASSVDAGANTEAF
TRBJ2-2 TRBD1 TRBV18 ASSSTGGARWSAGELF
TRBJ2-3 . TRBV5-6 ASSLDGRRSTDTQY
TRBJ2-7 TRBD1 TRBV12-3/TRBV12-4 ASRRQGEQY
TRBJ2-5 . TRBV6-1 ASSEVMETQY